This entry is about one T cell receptor (beta chain). The sample is drawn from a study of control samples from healthy donors and cancer patients. Using immunoSEQ multiplex PCR, the repertoire was profiled, and TCRdb retains in-frame clones only, with some absent. The sample includes over 150,000 clones, almost 90% seen only once; the top ten take over 1.1%. CDR3 length equals 18 residues. The germline CDR1 and CDR2 sequences are GTSNPN and SVGIG (reference sequence). V lost 0 bases, J lost 5 bases, and 25 bases lay in between. The sequenced material came from blood. The chain links TRBV30 to TRBJ1-2; D possibly corresponds to TRBD1 (5 bases). The TCR sequence derives from a woman in her fifties or sixties in good health. DNA of the CDR3: TGTGCCTGGAGTGTAGACAGCGTACAGCGGGTACACTTTTATGGCTACACCTTC. It codes for CAWSVDSVQRVHFYGYTF.